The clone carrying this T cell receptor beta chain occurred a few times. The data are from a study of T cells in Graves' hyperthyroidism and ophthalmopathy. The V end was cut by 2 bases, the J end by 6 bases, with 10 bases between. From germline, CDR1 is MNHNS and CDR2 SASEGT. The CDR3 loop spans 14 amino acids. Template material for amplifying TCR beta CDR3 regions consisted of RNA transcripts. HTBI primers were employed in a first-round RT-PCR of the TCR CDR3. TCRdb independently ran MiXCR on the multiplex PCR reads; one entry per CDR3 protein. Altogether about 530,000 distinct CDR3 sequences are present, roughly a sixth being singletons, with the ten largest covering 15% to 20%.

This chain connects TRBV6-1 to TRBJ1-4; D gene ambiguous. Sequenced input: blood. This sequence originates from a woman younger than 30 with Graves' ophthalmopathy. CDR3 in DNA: TGTGCCAGCAGTGAAAGGTGGCGGGATGAAAAACTGTTTTTT. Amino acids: CASSERWRDEKLFF.